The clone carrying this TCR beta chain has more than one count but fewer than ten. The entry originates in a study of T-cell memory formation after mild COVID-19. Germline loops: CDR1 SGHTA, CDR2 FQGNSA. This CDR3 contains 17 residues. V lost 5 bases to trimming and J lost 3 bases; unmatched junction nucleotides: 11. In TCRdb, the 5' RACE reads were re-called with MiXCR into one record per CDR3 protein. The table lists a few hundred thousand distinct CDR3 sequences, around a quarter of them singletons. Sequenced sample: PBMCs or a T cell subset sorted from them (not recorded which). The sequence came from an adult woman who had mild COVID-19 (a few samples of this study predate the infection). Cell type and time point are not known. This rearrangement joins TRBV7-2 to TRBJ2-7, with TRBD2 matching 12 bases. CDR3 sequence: CASSKTSGSIGSYEQYF. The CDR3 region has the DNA TGTGCCAGCAGCAAGACTAGCGGGAGTATAGGGAGCTACGAGCAGTACTTC.